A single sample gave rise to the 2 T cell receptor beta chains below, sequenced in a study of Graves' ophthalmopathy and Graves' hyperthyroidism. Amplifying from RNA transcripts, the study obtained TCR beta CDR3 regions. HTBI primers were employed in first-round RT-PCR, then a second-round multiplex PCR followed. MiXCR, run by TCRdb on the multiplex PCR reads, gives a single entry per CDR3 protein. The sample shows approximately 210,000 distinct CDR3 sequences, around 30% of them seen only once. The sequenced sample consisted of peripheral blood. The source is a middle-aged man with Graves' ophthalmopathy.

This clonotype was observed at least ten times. Written as DNA, the CDR3 is TGTGCCAGCAGCTCTGGGACGGTGAGCTCCTACGAGCAGTACTTC. It specifies CASSSGTVSSYEQYF. The rearrangement joins TRBV12-3 or TRBV12-4 to TRBJ2-7; D tentatively fits TRBD1 or TRBD2 (5 bases each). Trimming left V 6 bases short and J 0 bases short, with 15 bases between. This CDR3 comprises 15 residues.

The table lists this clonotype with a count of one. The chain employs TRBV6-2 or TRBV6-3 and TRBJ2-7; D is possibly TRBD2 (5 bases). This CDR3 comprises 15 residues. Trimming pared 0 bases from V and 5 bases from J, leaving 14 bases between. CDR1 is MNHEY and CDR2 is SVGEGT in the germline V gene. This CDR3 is CASSYSNGEGHEQYF. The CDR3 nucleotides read TGTGCCAGCAGTTACTCGAACGGGGAAGGCCACGAGCAGTACTTC.